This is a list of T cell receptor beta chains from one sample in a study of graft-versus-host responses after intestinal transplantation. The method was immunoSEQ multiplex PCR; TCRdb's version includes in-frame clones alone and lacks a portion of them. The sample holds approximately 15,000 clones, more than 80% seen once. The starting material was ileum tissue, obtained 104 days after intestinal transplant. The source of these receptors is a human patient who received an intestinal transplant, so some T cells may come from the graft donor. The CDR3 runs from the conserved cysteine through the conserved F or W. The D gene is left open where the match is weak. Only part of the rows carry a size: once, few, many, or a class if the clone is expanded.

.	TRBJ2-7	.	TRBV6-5	CASSYSLEKAYEQYF	TGTGCCAGCAGTTACTCGTTGGAGAAGGCCTACGAGCAGTACTTC
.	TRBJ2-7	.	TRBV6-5	CASSSSNGTSYEQYF	TGTGCCAGCAGTTCCTCGAACGGGACGTCCTACGAGCAGTACTTC
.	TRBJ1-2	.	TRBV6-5	CASSIQGPGGYTF	TGTGCCAGCAGTATACAGGGACCGGGGGGCTACACCTTC
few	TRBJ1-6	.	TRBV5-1	CASSLGRRDNSPLHF	TGCGCCAGCAGCCTAGGACGGAGGGATAATTCACCCCTCCACTTT
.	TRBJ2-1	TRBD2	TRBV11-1	CASRLAGVANEQFF	TGTGCCAGCAGACTAGCGGGAGTTGCCAATGAGCAGTTCTTC
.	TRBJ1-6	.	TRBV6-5	CASREEGGNNSPLHF	TGTGCCAGCAGGGAGGAAGGGGGAAATAATTCACCCCTCCACTTT
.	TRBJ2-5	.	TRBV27	CASSLRRAQYF	TGTGCCAGCAGTTTGAGAAGGGCCCAGTACTTC
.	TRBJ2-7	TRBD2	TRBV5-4	CASSLGTSETYEQYF	TGTGCCAGCAGCTTGGGGACTAGCGAGACCTACGAGCAGTACTTC
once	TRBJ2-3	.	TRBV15	CATSSNLAPGDTQYF	TGTGCCACCAGCAGCAATCTAGCGCCGGGGGATACGCAGTATTTT
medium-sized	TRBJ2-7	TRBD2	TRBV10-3	CAISEGTSDIVPPLYEQYF	TGTGCCATCAGTGAGGGGACTAGCGATATCGTACCACCCCTTTACGAGCAGTACTTC
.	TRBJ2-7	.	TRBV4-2	CASSQDSLVRYEQYF	TGTGCCAGCAGCCAAGATAGTCTAGTTCGCTACGAGCAGTACTTC
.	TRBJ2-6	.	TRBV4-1	CASSQEGPGVVGANVLTF	TGCGCCAGCAGCCAAGAAGGGCCAGGTGTGGTTGGGGCCAACGTCCTGACTTTC
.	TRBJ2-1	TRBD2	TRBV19	CASTRGVNQFF	TGTGCCAGTACACGGGGGGTTAATCAGTTCTTC
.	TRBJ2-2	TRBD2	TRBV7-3	CASSLTAASGSRTGELFF	TGTGCCAGCAGCTTAACAGCGGCTAGCGGGAGTAGGACCGGGGAGCTGTTTTTT
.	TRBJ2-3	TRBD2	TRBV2	CASRGGGGVTDTQYF	TGTGCCAGCAGAGGGGGCGGGGGGGTCACAGATACGCAGTATTTT
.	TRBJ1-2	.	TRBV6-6	CASKSPDINYGYTF	TGTGCCAGCAAATCCCCGGACATCAACTATGGCTACACCTTC
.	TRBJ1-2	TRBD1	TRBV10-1	CASSTRDRNYGYTF	TGCGCCAGCAGTACCCGGGACAGGAACTATGGCTACACCTTC
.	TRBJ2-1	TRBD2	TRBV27	CASSLLGLAGGSYNEQFF	TGTGCCAGCAGTTTACTGGGTCTAGCGGGAGGATCCTACAATGAGCAGTTCTTC
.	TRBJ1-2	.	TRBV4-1	CASSQDPYGEGYYGYTF	TGCGCCAGCAGCCAAGACCCCTACGGGGAGGGTTACTATGGCTACACCTTC
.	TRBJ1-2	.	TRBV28	CASSRSFYGYTF	TGTGCCAGCAGCAGGAGTTTCTATGGCTACACCTTC
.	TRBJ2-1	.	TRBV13	CASSLAGGSYNEQFF	TGTGCCAGCAGCTTAGCCGGGGGTTCCTACAATGAGCAGTTCTTC
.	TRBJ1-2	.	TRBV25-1	CASRTVYGYTF	TGTGCCAGCAGGACCGTCTATGGCTACACCTTC
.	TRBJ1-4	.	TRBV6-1	CASSELGGSVNEKLFF	TGTGCCAGCAGTGAGTTGGGGGGCTCTGTTAATGAAAAACTGTTTTTT
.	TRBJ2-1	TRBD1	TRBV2	CASVRGAGTGVIYEFF	TGTGCCAGCGTACGGGGAGCCGGGACAGGGGTCATATACGAGTTCTTC
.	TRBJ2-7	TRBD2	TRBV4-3	CASSQGWGGSVEQYF	TGCGCCAGCAGCCAAGGGTGGGGCGGGAGTGTCGAGCAGTACTTC
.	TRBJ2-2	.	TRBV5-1	CASSLDTGELFF	TGCGCCAGCAGCTTGGACACCGGGGAGCTGTTTTTT
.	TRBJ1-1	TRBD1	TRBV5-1	CASSLDRGRGTEAFF	TGCGCCAGCAGCTTGGACAGGGGGCGAGGCACTGAAGCTTTCTTT
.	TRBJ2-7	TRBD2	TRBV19	CASSPGTSDEPGYEQYF	TGTGCCAGTAGTCCCGGGACTAGCGATGAACCGGGCTACGAGCAGTACTTC
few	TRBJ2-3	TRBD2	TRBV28	CASAGRGGMDTQYF	TGTGCCAGCGCCGGGAGGGGGGGTATGGATACGCAGTATTTT
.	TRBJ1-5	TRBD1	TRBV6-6	CASSWDSGNQPQHF	TGTGCCAGCAGTTGGGACAGCGGTAATCAGCCCCAGCATTTT
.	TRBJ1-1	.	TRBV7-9	CASSLNVYTEAFF	TGTGCCAGCAGCTTAAATGTATACACTGAAGCTTTCTTT
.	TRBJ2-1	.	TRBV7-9	CASSFATNEQFF	TGTGCCAGCAGCTTCGCGACCAATGAGCAGTTCTTC
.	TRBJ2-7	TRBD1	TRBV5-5	CASSATGGASYEQYF	TGTGCCAGCAGCGCAACAGGGGGCGCGTCCTACGAGCAGTACTTC
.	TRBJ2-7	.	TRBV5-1	CASSPTPGALDYRPHYEQYF	TGCGCCAGCAGCCCAACCCCAGGGGCCCTGGACTATCGGCCCCACTACGAGCAGTACTTC
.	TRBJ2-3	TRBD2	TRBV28	CASTVTLGGRLTTLQDTQYF	TGTGCCAGCACCGTTACTTTGGGCGGGAGGTTGACCACACTGCAGGATACGCAGTATTTT
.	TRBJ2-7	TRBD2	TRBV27	CASSSRRTSGRALLSYEQYF	TGTGCCAGCAGTTCCCGGCGGACTAGCGGGAGGGCCCTCCTCTCATACGAGCAGTACTTC
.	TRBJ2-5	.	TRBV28	CASSLVGRPMSQETQYF	TGTGCCAGCAGTTTAGTCGGACGTCCCATGAGCCAAGAGACCCAGTACTTC